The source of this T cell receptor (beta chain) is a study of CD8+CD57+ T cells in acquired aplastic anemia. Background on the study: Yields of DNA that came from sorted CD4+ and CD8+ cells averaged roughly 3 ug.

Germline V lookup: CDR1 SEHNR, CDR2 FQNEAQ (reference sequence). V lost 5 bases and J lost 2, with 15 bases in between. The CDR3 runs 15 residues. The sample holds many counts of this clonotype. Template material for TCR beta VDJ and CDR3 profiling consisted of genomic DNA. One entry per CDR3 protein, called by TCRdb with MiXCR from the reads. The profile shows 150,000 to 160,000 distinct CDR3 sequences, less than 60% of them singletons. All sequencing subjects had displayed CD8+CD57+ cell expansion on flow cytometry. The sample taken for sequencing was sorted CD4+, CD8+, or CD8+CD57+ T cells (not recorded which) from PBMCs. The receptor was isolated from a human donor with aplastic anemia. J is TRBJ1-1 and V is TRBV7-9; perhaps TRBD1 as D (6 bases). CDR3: CASSERTATNTEAFF. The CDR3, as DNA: TGTGCCAGCAGCGAAAGGACAGCCACTAACACTGAAGCTTTCTTT.